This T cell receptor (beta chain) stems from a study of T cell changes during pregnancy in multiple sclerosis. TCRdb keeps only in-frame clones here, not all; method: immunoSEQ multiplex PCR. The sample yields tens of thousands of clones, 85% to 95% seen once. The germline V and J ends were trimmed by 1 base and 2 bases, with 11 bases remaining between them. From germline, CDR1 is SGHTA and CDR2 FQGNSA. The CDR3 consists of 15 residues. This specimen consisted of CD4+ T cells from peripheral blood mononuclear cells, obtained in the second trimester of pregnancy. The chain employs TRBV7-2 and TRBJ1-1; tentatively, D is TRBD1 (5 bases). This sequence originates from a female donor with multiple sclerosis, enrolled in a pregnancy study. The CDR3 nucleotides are TGTGCCAGCAGCTTAGATGGGGGGGATAACACTGAAGCTTTCTTT. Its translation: CASSLDGGDNTEAFF.